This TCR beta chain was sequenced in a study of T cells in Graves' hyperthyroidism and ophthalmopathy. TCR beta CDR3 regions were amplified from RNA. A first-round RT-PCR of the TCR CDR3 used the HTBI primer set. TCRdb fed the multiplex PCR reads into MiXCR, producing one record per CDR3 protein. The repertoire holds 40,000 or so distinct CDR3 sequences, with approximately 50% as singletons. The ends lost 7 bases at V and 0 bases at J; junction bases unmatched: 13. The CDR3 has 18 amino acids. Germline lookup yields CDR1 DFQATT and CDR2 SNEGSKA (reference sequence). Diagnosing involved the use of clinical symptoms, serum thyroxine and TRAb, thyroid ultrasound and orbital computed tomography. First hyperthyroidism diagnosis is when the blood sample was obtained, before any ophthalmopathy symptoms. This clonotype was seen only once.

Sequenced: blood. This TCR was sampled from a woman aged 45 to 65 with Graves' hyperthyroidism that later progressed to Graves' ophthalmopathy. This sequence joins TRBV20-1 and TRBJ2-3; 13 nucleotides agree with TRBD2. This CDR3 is CSVFTSGRAKGSTDTQYF. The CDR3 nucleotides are TGCAGTGTCTTCACTAGCGGGAGGGCCAAGGGAAGCACAGATACGCAGTATTTT.